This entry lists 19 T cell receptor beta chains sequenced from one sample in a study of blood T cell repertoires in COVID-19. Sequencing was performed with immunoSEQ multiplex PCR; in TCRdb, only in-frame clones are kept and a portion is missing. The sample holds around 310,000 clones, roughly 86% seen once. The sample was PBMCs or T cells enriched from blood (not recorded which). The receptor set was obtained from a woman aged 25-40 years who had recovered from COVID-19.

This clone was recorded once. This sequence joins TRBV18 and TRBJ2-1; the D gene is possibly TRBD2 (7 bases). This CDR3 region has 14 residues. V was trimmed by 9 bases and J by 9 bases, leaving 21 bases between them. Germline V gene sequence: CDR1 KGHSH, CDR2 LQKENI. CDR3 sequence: CASSSGGLGGEQFF. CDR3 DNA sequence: TGTGCCAGTTCCTCCGGCGGACTAGGGGGTGAGCAGTTCTTC.

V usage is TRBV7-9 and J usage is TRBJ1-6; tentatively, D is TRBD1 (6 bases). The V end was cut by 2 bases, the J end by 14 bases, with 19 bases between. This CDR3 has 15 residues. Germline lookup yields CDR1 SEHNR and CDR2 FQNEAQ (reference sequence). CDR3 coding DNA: TGTGCCAGCAGCTTATCAATGGACAGTCTACCTTCCCTCCACTTT. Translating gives CASSLSMDSLPSLHF.

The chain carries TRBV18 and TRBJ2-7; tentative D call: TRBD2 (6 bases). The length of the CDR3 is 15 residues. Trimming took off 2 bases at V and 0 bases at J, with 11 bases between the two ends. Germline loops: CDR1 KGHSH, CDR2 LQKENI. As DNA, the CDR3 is TGTGCCAGCTCACCAGAACCCGGGGGCTCCTACGAGCAGTACTTC. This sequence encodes CASSPEPGGSYEQYF. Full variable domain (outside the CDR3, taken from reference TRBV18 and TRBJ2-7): NAGVMQNPRHLVRRRGQEARLRCSPMKGHSHVYWYRQLPEEGLKFMVYLQKENIIDESGMPKERFSAEFPKEGPSILRIQQVVRGDSAAYFCASSPEPGGSYEQYFGPGTRLTVT.

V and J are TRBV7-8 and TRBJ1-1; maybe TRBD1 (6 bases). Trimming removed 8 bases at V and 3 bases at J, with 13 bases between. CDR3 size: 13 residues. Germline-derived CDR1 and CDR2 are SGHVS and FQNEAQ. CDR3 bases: TGTGCCAGCGTTGAAGGACAGTACACTGAAGCTTTCTTT. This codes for CASVEGQYTEAFF.

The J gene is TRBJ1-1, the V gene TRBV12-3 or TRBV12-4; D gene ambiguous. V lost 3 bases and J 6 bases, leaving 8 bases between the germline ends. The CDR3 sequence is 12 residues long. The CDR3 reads CASSLLSSEAFF. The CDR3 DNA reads TGTGCCAGCAGTTTGTTGTCTTCTGAAGCTTTCTTT.

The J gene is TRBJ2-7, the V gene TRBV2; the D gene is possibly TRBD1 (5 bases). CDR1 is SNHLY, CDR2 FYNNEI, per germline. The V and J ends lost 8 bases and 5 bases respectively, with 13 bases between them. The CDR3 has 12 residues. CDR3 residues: CASGQGENEQYF. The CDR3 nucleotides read TGTGCCAGCGGTCAGGGTGAAAACGAGCAGTACTTC.

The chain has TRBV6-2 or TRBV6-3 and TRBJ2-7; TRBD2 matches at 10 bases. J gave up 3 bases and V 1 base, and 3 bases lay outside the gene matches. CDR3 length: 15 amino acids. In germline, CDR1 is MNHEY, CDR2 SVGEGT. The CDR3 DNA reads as TGTGCCAGCAGTTACTTAGCGGGAGGTCTCTACGAGCAGTACTTC. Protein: CASSYLAGGLYEQYF.

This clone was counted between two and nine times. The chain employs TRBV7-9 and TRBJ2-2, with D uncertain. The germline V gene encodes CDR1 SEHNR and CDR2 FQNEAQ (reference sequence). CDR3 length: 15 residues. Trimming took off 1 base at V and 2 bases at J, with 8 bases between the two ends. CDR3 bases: TGTGCCAGCAGCTTAGGATCACTCAACACCGGGGAGCTGTTTTTT. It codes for CASSLGSLNTGELFF.

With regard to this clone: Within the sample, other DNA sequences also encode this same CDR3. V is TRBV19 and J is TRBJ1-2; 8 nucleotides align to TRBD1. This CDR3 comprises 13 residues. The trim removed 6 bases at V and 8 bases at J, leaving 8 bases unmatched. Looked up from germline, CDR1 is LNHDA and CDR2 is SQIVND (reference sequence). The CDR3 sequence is CASSPGQGYGYTF. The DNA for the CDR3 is TGTGCCAGTAGCCCCGGACAGGGCTACGGCTACACCTTC.

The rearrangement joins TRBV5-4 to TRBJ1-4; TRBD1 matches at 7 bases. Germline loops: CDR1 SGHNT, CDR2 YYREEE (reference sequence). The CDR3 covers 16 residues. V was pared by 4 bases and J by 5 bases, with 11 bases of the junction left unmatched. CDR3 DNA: TGTGCCAGCAGCCTGACCCGGGACAGCCTAAATGAAAAACTGTTTTTT. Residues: CASSLTRDSLNEKLFF.

This CDR3 reads CASSETSGSRYF. DNA for the CDR3: TGTGCCAGCAGTGAGACTAGCGGGTCTCGGTACTTC. The chain joins TRBV3-1 (or the pseudogene TRBV3-2) to TRBJ2-7; 10 nucleotides agree with TRBD2. The CDR3 loop spans 12 amino acids. Unmatched junction bases numbered 8, after V lost 6 bases and J lost 12 bases. Germline V lookup: CDR1 LGHDT, CDR2 YNNKEL (reference sequence).

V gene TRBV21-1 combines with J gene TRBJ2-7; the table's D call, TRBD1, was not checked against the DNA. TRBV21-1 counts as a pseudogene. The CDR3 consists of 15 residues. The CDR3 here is CASSFDRPTPYEQYF. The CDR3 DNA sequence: TGTGCCAGCAGCTTCGACAGGCCCACACCCTACGAGCAGTACTTC.

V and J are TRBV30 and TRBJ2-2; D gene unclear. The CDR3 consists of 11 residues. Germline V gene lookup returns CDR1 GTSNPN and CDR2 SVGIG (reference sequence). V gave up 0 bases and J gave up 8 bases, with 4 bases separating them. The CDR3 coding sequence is TGTGCCTGGAGTGTACTAGGGGAGCTGTTTTTT. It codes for CAWSVLGELFF. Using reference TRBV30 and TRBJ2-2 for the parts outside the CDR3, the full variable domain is SQTIHQWPATLVQPVGSPLSLECTVEGTSNPNLYWYRQAAGRGLQLLFYSVGIGQISSEVPQNLSASRPQDRQFILSSKKLLLSDSGFYLCAWSVLGELFFGEGSRLTVL.

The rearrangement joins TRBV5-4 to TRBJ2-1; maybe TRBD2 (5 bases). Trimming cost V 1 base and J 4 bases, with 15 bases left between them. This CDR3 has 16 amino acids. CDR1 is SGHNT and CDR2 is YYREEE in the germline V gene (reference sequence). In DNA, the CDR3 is TGTGCCAGCAGCTTGATAGGGAGTTCTCCGTACAATGAGCAGTTCTTC. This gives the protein CASSLIGSSPYNEQFF. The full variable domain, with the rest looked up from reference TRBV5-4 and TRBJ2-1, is ETGVTQSPTHLIKTRGQQVTLRCSSQSGHNTVSWYQQALGQGPQFIFQYYREEENGRGNFPPRFSGLQFPNYSSELNVNALELDDSALYLCASSLIGSSPYNEQFFGPGTRLTVL.

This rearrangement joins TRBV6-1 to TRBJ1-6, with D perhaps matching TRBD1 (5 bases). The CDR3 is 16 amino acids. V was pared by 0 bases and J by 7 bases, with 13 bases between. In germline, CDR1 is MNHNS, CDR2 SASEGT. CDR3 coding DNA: TGTGCCAGCAGTGAAGCTCAGGAGGGGTTGAATTCACCCCTCCACTTT. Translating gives CASSEAQEGLNSPLHF.

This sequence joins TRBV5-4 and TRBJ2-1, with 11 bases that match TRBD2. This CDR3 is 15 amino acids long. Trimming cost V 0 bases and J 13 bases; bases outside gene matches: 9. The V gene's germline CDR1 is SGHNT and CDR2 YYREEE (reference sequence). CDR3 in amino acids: CASSLASPGLAAQFF. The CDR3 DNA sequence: TGTGCCAGCAGCTTGGCCTCCCCGGGACTAGCGGCACAGTTCTTC.

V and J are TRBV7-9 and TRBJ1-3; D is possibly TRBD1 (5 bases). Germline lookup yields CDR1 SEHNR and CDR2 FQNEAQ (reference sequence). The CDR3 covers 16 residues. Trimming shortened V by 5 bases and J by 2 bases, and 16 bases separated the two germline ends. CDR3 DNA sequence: TGTGCCAGCAGCCTCGGAGGGGTTTCTGCTGGAAACACCATATATTTT. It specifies CASSLGGVSAGNTIYF.

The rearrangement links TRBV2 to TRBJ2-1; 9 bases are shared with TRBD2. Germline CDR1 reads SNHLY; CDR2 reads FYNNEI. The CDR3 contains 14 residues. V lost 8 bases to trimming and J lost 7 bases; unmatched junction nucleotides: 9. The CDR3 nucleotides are TGTGCCAGCCGAGCGGGAGGTACGAAGAATGAGCAGTTCTTC. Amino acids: CASRAGGTKNEQFF.

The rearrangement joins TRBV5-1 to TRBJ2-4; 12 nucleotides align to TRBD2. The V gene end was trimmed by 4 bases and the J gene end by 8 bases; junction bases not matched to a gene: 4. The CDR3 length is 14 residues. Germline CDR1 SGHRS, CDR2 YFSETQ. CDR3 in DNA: TGCGCCAGCAGCACGACTAGCGGGAGTGACATTCAGTACTTC. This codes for CASSTTSGSDIQYF.